This TCR beta chain was sequenced during a study of blood T cell repertoires in COVID-19. For the study at large: Nucleic acid was either cDNA or gDNA, and it came from T cells, B-cell-depleted T cells, or PBMCs.

Sequencing used immunoSEQ multiplex PCR; TCRdb keeps in-frame clones, though not all of them. The sample includes over 250,000 clones, about 87% of them seen just once. Enrollees, about 18 to 95 years old, lived in 24 US areas. The CDR3 covers 14 residues. V lost 2 bases, J lost 3 bases, and 13 bases lay in between. Germline CDR1 reads GTSNPN; CDR2 reads SVGIG (reference sequence). The chain employs TRBV30 and TRBJ1-1; a possible D gene is TRBD1 (6 bases). The sequence derives from a woman aged 45 to 65 who had recovered from COVID-19. The specimen sequenced was PBMCs or T cells enriched from blood (not recorded which). The CDR3 DNA follows: TGTGCCTGGAGTTCCGGGACACCCTACACTGAAGCTTTCTTT. Protein product: CAWSSGTPYTEAFF.